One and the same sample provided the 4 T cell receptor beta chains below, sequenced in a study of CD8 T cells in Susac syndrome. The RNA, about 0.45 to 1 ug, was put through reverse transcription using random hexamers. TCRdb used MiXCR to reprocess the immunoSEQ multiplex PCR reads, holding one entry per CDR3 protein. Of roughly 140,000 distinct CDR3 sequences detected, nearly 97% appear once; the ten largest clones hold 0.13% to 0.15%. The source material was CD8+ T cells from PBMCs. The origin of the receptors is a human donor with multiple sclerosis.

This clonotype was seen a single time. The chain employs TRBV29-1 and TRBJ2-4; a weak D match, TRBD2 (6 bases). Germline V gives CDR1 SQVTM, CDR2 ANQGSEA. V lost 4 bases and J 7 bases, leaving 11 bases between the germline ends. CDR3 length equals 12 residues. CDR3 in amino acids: CSVVGGTNIQYF. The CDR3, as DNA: TGCAGCGTTGTGGGCGGGACGAACATTCAGTACTTC.

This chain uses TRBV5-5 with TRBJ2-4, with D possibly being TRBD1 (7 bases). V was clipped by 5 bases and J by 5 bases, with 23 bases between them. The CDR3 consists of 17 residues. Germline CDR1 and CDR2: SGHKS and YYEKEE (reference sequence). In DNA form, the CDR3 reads TGTGCCAGCAGTTCACCGGGACAGCCAGGAGGGGAAAACATTCAGTACTTC. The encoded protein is CASSSPGQPGGENIQYF.

The CDR3 region is CSAPDIRTDTQYF. In DNA form, the CDR3 reads TGCAGTGCTCCCGACATCCGCACAGATACGCAGTATTTT. The rearrangement joins TRBV20-1 to TRBJ2-3; D gene uncertain. Looked up from germline, CDR1 is DFQATT and CDR2 is SNEGSKA (reference sequence). V was cut by 5 bases and J by 1 base, with 10 bases left in between. CDR3 length equals 13 residues.

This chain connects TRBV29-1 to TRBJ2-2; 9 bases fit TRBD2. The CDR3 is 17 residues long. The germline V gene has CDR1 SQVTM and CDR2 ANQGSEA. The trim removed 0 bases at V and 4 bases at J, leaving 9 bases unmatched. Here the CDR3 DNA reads TGCAGCGTTGAAGATGCCTCTGTAGCGGGGGCCACCGGGGAGCTGTTTTTT. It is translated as CSVEDASVAGATGELFF.